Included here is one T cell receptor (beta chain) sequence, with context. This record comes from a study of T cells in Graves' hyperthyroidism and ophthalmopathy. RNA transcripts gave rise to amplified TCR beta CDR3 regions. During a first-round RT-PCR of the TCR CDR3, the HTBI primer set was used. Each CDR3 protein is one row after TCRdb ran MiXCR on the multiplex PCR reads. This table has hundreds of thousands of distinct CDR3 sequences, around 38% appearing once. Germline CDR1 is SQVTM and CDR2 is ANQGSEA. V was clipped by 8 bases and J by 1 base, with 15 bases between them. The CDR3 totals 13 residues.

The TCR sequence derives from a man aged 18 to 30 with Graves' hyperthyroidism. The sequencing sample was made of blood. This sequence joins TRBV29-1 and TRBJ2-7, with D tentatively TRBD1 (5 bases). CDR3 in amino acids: CSSLQAGSYEQYF. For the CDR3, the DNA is TGCAGCAGCTTACAGGCCGGGTCCTACGAGCAGTACTTC.